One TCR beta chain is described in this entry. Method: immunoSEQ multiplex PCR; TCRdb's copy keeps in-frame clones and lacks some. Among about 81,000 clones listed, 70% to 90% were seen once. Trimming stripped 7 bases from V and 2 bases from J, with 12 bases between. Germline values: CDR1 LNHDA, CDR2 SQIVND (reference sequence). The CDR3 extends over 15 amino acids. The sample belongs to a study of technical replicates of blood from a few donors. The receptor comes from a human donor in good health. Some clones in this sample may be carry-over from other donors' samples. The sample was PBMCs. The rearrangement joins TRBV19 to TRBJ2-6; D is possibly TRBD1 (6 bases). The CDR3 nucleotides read TGTGCCAGTACTTGGGGGCAGGCTGGGGCCAACGTCCTGACTTTC. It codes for CASTWGQAGANVLTF.